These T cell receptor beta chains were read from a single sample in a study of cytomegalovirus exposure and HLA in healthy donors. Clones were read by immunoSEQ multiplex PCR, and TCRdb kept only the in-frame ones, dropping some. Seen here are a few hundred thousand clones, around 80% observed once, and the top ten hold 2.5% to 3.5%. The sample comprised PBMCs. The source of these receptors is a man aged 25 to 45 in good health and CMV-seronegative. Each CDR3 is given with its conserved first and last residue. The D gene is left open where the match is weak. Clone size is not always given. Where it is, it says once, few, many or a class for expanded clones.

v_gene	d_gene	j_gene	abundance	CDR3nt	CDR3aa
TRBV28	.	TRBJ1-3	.	TGTGCCAGCAGTTTATCTGTCCCTGACATCAGTTACTCGGACTCTGGAAACACCATATATTTT	CASSLSVPDISYSDSGNTIYF
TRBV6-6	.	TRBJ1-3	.	TGTGCCAGCAGTTACTCGAACAGGGAAGGAAACACCATATATTTT	CASSYSNREGNTIYF
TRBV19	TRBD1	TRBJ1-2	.	TGTGCCAGTAGTACGAGTACAGGGGGCGACGGCTATGGCTACACCTTC	CASSTSTGGDGYGYTF
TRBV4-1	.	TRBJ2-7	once	TGCGCCAGCAGCCAAGATAGGGGTCACTACTACGAGCAGTACTTC	CASSQDRGHYYEQYF
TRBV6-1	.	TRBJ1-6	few	TGTGCCAGCAGCGCACAGAGCTCCTATAATTCACCCCTCCACTTT	CASSAQSSYNSPLHF
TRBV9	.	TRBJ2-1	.	TGTGCCAGCAGCGAGGGGCCAGGTGTCTTAACAAATGAGCAGTTCTTC	CASSEGPGVLTNEQFF
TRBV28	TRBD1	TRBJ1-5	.	TGTGCCAGCAGTGTGCACCAGGGGGTCCCCGGCAATCAGCCCCAGCATTTT	CASSVHQGVPGNQPQHF
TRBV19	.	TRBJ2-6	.	TGTGCCAGTAGTACAGGACACCGGGCCAACGTCCTGACTTTC	CASSTGHRANVLTF
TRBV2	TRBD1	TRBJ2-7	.	TGTGCCAGCAGTCGGGACAGGGGCTACGAGCAGTACTTC	CASSRDRGYEQYF
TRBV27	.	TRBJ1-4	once	TGTGCCAGCAGTTTAAGGGGAACTAATGAAAAACTGTTTTTT	CASSLRGTNEKLFF
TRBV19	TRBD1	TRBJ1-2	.	TGTGCCAGTAGTATGGGAAAGGGGGCTGTGTATGGCTACACCTTC	CASSMGKGAVYGYTF
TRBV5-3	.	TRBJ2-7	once	TGTGCCAGAAGTGCGTGTATCTGGGCAGAAGGATTGGGCCGGGAGCAGTACTTC	CARSACIWAEGLGREQYF
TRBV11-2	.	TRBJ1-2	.	TGTGCCAGCAGCTACCTTTCGACAGCGCCTTCTAACTATGGCTACACCTTC	CASSYLSTAPSNYGYTF
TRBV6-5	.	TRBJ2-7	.	TGTGCCAGCAGTTACCGGGTCTTCGGGGGAGCCTACGAGCAGTACTTC	CASSYRVFGGAYEQYF
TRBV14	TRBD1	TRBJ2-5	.	TGTGCCAGCAGCCGGAGGACAGGGTTTTTCGAGACCCAGTACTTC	CASSRRTGFFETQYF
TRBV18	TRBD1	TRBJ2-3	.	TGTGCCAGCTCAGCTATCGGGACAGGAAGCACAGATACGCAGTATTTT	CASSAIGTGSTDTQYF
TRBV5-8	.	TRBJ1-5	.	TGTGCCAGCAGCCCTCTTACAGGACCCAATCAGCCCCAGCATTTT	CASSPLTGPNQPQHF
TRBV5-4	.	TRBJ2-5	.	TGTGCCAGCAGCTTGACAGCACGACAAGAGACCCAGTACTTC	CASSLTARQETQYF
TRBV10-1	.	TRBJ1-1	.	TGCGCCAGCAGCCGGACAGTGAACACTGAAGCTTTCTTT	CASSRTVNTEAFF
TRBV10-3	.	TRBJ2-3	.	TGTGCCATCAAAAGAGCGGCTTCTAGCACAGATACGCAGTATTTT	CAIKRAASSTDTQYF
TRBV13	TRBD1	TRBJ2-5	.	TGTGCCAGCAGCCCCGGGACAGAAGAGACCCAGTACTTC	CASSPGTEETQYF
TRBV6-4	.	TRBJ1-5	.	TGTGCCAGTTCGGACAAGGGCAGGGATCAGCCCCAGCATTTT	CASSDKGRDQPQHF
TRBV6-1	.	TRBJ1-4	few	TGTGCCAGCAGAGACAGTGGATGGGATGAAAAACTGTTTTTT	CASRDSGWDEKLFF
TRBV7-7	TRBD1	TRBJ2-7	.	TGTGCTAGCAGCTTAGGGATACAGGGGAGCGAGCAGTACTTC	CASSLGIQGSEQYF
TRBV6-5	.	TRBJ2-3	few	TGTGCCAGCAGTTACGAGGGAAATACGCAGTATTTT	CASSYEGNTQYF
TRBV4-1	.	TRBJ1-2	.	TGCGCCAGCAGCCAGACTGGGAGCTATGGCTACACCTTC	CASSQTGSYGYTF
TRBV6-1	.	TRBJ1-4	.	TGTGCCAGCAGTGAATTTAGACGGAGCTCTAATGAAAAACTGTTTTTT	CASSEFRRSSNEKLFF
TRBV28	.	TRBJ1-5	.	TGTGCCAGCAGTTTATGGGAAAGGCGGAGCAATCAGCCCCAGCATTTT	CASSLWERRSNQPQHF
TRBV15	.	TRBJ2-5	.	TGTGCCACCAGCAGCCCTAGCGAAGAGACCCAGTACTTC	CATSSPSEETQYF
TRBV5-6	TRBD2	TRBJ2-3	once	TGTGCCAGCAGCCTCCTAGCGGGGATTGGGACAGATACGCAGTATTTT	CASSLLAGIGTDTQYF